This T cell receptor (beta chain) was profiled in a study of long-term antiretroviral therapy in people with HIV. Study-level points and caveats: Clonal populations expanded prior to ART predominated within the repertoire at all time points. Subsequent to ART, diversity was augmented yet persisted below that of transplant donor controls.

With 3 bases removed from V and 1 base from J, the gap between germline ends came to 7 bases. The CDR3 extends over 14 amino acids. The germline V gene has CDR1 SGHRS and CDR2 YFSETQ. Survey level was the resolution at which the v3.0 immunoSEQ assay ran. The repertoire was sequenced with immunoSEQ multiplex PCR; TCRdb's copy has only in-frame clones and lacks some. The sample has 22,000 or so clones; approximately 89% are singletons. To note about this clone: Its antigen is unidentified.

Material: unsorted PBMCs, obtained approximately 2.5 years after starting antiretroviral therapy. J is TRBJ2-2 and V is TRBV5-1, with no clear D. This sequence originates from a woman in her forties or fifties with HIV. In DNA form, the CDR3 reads TGCGCCAGCAGCTCTGACGGGAACACCGGGGAGCTGTTTTTT. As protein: CASSSDGNTGELFF. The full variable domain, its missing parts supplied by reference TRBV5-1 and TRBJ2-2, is KAGVTQTPRYLIKTRGQQVTLSCSPISGHRSVSWYQQTPGQGLQFLFEYFSETQRNKGNFPGRFSGRQFSNSRSEMNVSTLELGDSALYLCASSSDGNTGELFFGEGSRLTVL.